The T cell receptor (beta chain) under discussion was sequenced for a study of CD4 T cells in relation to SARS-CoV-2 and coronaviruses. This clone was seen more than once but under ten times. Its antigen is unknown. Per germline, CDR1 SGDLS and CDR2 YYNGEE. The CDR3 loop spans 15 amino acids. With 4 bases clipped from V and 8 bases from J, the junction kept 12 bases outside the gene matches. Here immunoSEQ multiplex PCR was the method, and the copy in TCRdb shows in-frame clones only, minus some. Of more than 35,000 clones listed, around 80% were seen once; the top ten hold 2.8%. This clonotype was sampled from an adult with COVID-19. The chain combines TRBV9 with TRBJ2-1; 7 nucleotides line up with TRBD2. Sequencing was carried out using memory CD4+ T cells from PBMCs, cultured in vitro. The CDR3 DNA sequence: TGTGCCAGCAGCCTTGGGAGGGCCGCTTTGCATGAGCAGTTCTTC. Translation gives CASSLGRAALHEQFF.